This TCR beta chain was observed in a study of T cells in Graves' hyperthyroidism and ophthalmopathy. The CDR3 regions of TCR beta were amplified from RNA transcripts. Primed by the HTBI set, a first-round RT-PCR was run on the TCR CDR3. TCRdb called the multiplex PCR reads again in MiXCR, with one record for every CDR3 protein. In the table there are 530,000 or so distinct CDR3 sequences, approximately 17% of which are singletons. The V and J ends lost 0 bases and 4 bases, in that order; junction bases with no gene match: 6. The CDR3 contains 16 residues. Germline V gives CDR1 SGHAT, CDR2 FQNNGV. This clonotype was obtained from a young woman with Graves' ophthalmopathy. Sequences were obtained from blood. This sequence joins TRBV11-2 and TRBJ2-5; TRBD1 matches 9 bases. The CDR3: CASSLDRTGVIETQYF. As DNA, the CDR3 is TGTGCCAGCAGCTTAGACAGGACAGGGGTAATAGAGACCCAGTACTTC. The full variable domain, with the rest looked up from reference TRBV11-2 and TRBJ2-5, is EAGVAQSPRYKIIEKRQSVAFWCNPISGHATLYWYQQILGQGPKLLIQFQNNGVVDDSQLPKDRFSAERLKGVDSTLKIQPAKLEDSAVYLCASSLDRTGVIETQYFGPGTRLLVL.